These T cell receptor beta chains were read from a single sample in a study of blood T cells in healthy people across ages. TCRdb called the 5' RACE reads again in MiXCR, with one record for every CDR3 protein. The repertoire holds 1.5 million to 2 million distinct CDR3 sequences, about two fifths seen once, with under 30% in the top ten. Sequencing was done on a sample of blood. The source of these receptors is a human donor in good health. Both conserved end residues are part of each CDR3. D genes are given only for firm matches. Only some rows state a clone size, as once, few, many or a class for expanded clones.

J	V	size	D	DNA	CDR3
TRBJ1-4	TRBV2	-	TRBD1	TGTGCCAGCAGGGCACGGACAGGGGGAACTAATGAAAAACTGTTTTTT	CASRARTGGTNEKLFF
TRBJ1-2	TRBV6-2/TRBV6-3	-	-	TGTGCCAGTGGCATCTTTGATGGCTACACCTTC	CASGIFDGYTF
TRBJ2-7	TRBV20-1	-	-	TGCAGTGCTAGAGATCCGCTCAGGGATGACGAGCAGTACTTC	CSARDPLRDDEQYF
TRBJ1-1	TRBV18	few	-	TGTGCCAGCTCACCACCACTAGGAACCGCGATGGGGGGCACTGAAGCTTTCTTT	CASSPPLGTAMGGTEAFF
TRBJ2-5	TRBV7-7	-	TRBD2	TGTGCCAGCAGCTTAAGCCCCAGCGGGGGACAAGAGACCCAGTACTTC	CASSLSPSGGQETQYF
TRBJ2-7	TRBV7-6	few	-	TGTGCCAGCAGCTTAGAGCCAGGGGTCTCCTACGAGCAGTACTTC	CASSLEPGVSYEQYF
TRBJ2-1	TRBV4-1	-	-	TGCGCCAGCAGCCAACCCGGGACAAACAATGAGCAGTTCTTC	CASSQPGTNNEQFF
TRBJ2-6	TRBV7-2	-	-	TGTGCCAGCAGCTTTGGCCCGGGACGAAACTACTCTGGGGCCAACGTCCTGACTTTC	CASSFGPGRNYSGANVLTF
TRBJ2-6	TRBV6-5	few	-	TGTGCCAGCAGCACAGTGGACACTGGGGCCAACGTCCTGACTTTC	CASSTVDTGANVLTF
TRBJ2-1	TRBV10-3	once	-	TGTGCCATCAGTGAGACAGGGTCCAATACGGATGAGCAGTTCTTC	CAISETGSNTDEQFF
TRBJ2-7	TRBV5-6	-	-	TGTGCCAGCAGCTTAGATAACCTCGGGGTGGCCTACGAGCAGTACTTC	CASSLDNLGVAYEQYF
TRBJ1-5	TRBV15	few	-	TGTGCCACCAGCTCACGTTCGACAGGCCTCAATCAGCCCCAGCATTTT	CATSSRSTGLNQPQHF
TRBJ1-4	TRBV20-1	-	-	TGCAGTGCTAATGGAGTACGAGGTGAAAAACTGTTTTTT	CSANGVRGEKLFF
TRBJ2-3	TRBV5-1	-	TRBD2	TGCGCCAGCAGCTTGGCGACTAGCGGGGGGGCCGCGCAGTATTTT	CASSLATSGGAAQYF
TRBJ1-2	TRBV4-3	-	-	TGCGCCAGCAGCGAGGGAATGTCCTATGGCTACACCTTC	CASSEGMSYGYTF